Listed below are T cell receptor beta chains from one sample, sequenced in a study of identifying expanded T cells in peripheral blood. Sequencing was performed with immunoSEQ multiplex PCR; in TCRdb, only in-frame clones are kept and a portion is missing. Among approximately 97,000 clones listed, roughly 88% were seen once. The material sequenced was blood. These receptors were collected from a person aged 18 to 75 in good health. Both conserved end residues are part of each CDR3. A D gene is named only where the DNA matches it firmly. Where a row states a size, it is once, few, many or the class of an expanded clone; other rows omit it.

J gene: TRBJ2-7
V gene: TRBV11-3
clone size: NA
D gene: NA
CDR3 protein: CASSFSHTGYEQYF
CDR3 DNA: TGTGCCAGCAGCTTCTCTCATACAGGGTACGAGCAGTACTTC

J gene: TRBJ2-2
V gene: TRBV5-1
clone size: NA
D gene: NA
CDR3 protein: CASSLEWGNTGELFF
CDR3 DNA: TGCGCCAGCAGCTTGGAGTGGGGGAACACCGGGGAGCTGTTTTTT

J gene: TRBJ2-2
V gene: TRBV19
clone size: NA
D gene: TRBD2
CDR3 protein: CASSTGLLTGELFF
CDR3 DNA: TGTGCCAGTAGTACGGGACTACTCACCGGGGAGCTGTTTTTT

J gene: TRBJ2-7
V gene: TRBV4-2
clone size: NA
D gene: TRBD2
CDR3 protein: CASSQLSSGGPYPYEQYF
CDR3 DNA: TGTGCCAGCAGCCAACTGTCTAGCGGGGGGCCCTATCCCTACGAGCAGTACTTC

J gene: TRBJ2-3
V gene: TRBV9
clone size: NA
D gene: TRBD2
CDR3 protein: CASSVEGAGGLTDTQYF
CDR3 DNA: TGTGCCAGCAGCGTAGAAGGAGCGGGGGGCCTCACAGATACGCAGTATTTT

J gene: TRBJ1-5
V gene: TRBV2
clone size: NA
D gene: TRBD1
CDR3 protein: CASQGTGLQPQHF
CDR3 DNA: TGTGCCAGTCAAGGGACAGGTCTACAGCCCCAGCATTTT

J gene: TRBJ1-2
V gene: TRBV5-5
clone size: NA
D gene: NA
CDR3 protein: CASSLGMDNYGYTF
CDR3 DNA: TGTGCCAGCAGCTTGGGTATGGACAACTATGGCTACACCTTC

J gene: TRBJ2-7
V gene: TRBV29-1
clone size: NA
D gene: NA
CDR3 protein: CSVESRDAAYEQYF
CDR3 DNA: TGCAGCGTGGAATCCCGGGACGCGGCCTACGAGCAGTACTTC

J gene: TRBJ1-2
V gene: TRBV7-9
clone size: NA
D gene: NA
CDR3 protein: CASSLQSSNYYGYTF
CDR3 DNA: TGTGCCAGCAGCTTACAATCCAGTAACTACTATGGCTACACCTTC

J gene: TRBJ2-7
V gene: TRBV4-3
clone size: NA
D gene: TRBD2
CDR3 protein: CASSQSAGGYEQYF
CDR3 DNA: TGCGCCAGCAGCCAATCAGCGGGGGGCTACGAGCAGTACTTC

J gene: TRBJ2-3
V gene: TRBV4-3
clone size: NA
D gene: TRBD2
CDR3 protein: CASSQEWGLASTDTQYF
CDR3 DNA: TGCGCCAGCAGCCAAGAATGGGGACTAGCTAGCACAGATACGCAGTATTTT

J gene: TRBJ2-7
V gene: TRBV4-2
clone size: NA
D gene: NA
CDR3 protein: CASSQDPPGSYEQYF
CDR3 DNA: TGTGCCAGCAGCCAAGACCCGCCGGGTTCCTACGAGCAGTACTTC

J gene: TRBJ2-1
V gene: TRBV19
clone size: NA
D gene: NA
CDR3 protein: CASSHGLRKSSYNEQFF
CDR3 DNA: TGTGCCAGTAGTCACGGATTACGGAAAAGCTCCTACAATGAGCAGTTCTTC

J gene: TRBJ1-4
V gene: TRBV13
clone size: NA
D gene: TRBD1
CDR3 protein: CASSLVGQGLEKLFF
CDR3 DNA: TGTGCCAGCAGCTTAGTAGGACAGGGTTTGGAAAAACTGTTTTTT

J gene: TRBJ1-3
V gene: TRBV9
clone size: once
D gene: NA
CDR3 protein: CASSVVESRSGNTIYF
CDR3 DNA: TGTGCCAGCAGCGTGGTGGAATCCCGCTCTGGAAACACCATATATTTT

J gene: TRBJ2-7
V gene: TRBV7-2
clone size: NA
D gene: NA
CDR3 protein: CASSRGLPYEQYF
CDR3 DNA: TGTGCCAGCAGTCGAGGACTACCGTACGAGCAGTACTTC

J gene: TRBJ1-1
V gene: TRBV29-1
clone size: NA
D gene: NA
CDR3 protein: CSVATNEAFF
CDR3 DNA: TGCAGCGTTGCCACAAATGAAGCTTTCTTT

J gene: TRBJ1-1
V gene: TRBV19
clone size: NA
D gene: NA
CDR3 protein: CASSPRYDTEAFF
CDR3 DNA: TGTGCCAGTAGTCCTCGATACGACACTGAAGCTTTCTTT

J gene: TRBJ2-5
V gene: TRBV7-2
clone size: NA
D gene: NA
CDR3 protein: CASSLVGGLAGTQYF
CDR3 DNA: TGTGCCAGCAGCTTAGTGGGGGGGCTAGCTGGGACCCAGTACTTC

J gene: TRBJ2-1
V gene: TRBV25-1
clone size: NA
D gene: NA
CDR3 protein: CASSEIGQNNEQFF
CDR3 DNA: TGTGCCAGCAGTGAAATCGGACAGAACAATGAGCAGTTCTTC

J gene: TRBJ1-6
V gene: TRBV4-2
clone size: NA
D gene: NA
CDR3 protein: CASSQVPGLSSPLHF
CDR3 DNA: TGTGCCAGCAGCCAAGTTCCGGGTTTAAGCTCACCCCTCCACTTT

J gene: TRBJ2-2
V gene: TRBV7-8
clone size: NA
D gene: NA
CDR3 protein: CASSNNLGAGTGELFF
CDR3 DNA: TGTGCCAGCAGCAACAATTTGGGGGCAGGAACCGGGGAGCTGTTTTTT

J gene: TRBJ2-3
V gene: TRBV2
clone size: NA
D gene: NA
CDR3 protein: CASSETSLGNSDTQYF
CDR3 DNA: TGTGCCAGCAGCGAAACTAGCTTGGGGAACTCAGATACGCAGTATTTT

J gene: TRBJ1-5
V gene: TRBV6-5
clone size: NA
D gene: NA
CDR3 protein: CASSYSIVGNQPQHF
CDR3 DNA: TGTGCCAGCAGTTACTCGATAGTCGGGAATCAGCCCCAGCATTTT

J gene: TRBJ1-1
V gene: TRBV5-1
clone size: NA
D gene: TRBD1
CDR3 protein: CASSLSRGSSTEAFF
CDR3 DNA: TGCGCCAGCAGCTTATCCAGGGGGTCGTCTACTGAAGCTTTCTTT

J gene: TRBJ1-2
V gene: TRBV7-2
clone size: NA
D gene: NA
CDR3 protein: CASSPPLVNYGYTF
CDR3 DNA: TGTGCCAGCAGCCCCCCTTTAGTTAACTATGGCTACACCTTC

J gene: TRBJ2-7
V gene: TRBV6-5
clone size: NA
D gene: NA
CDR3 protein: CASSKRQFHIYEQYF
CDR3 DNA: TGTGCCAGCAGTAAAAGGCAGTTCCATATCTACGAGCAGTACTTC

J gene: TRBJ2-3
V gene: TRBV6-1
clone size: NA
D gene: NA
CDR3 protein: CASSEKGLTDTQYF
CDR3 DNA: TGTGCCAGCAGTGAGAAGGGGCTAACAGATACGCAGTATTTT

J gene: TRBJ2-1
V gene: TRBV6-6
clone size: NA
D gene: NA
CDR3 protein: CATRRGIGSYNEQFF
CDR3 DNA: TGTGCCACTCGCCGGGGCATTGGCTCCTACAATGAGCAGTTCTTC

J gene: TRBJ2-1
V gene: TRBV19
clone size: NA
D gene: TRBD2
CDR3 protein: CASSIEQTSGRADEQFF
CDR3 DNA: TGTGCCAGTAGTATTGAGCAGACTAGCGGGAGGGCGGATGAGCAGTTCTTC

J gene: TRBJ2-1
V gene: TRBV7-9
clone size: NA
D gene: TRBD2
CDR3 protein: CASSLTSGREVQFF
CDR3 DNA: TGTGCCAGCAGCTTGACTAGCGGGAGAGAGGTGCAGTTCTTC

J gene: TRBJ1-1
V gene: TRBV6-5
clone size: NA
D gene: NA
CDR3 protein: CASRKQEAEAFF
CDR3 DNA: TGTGCCAGCAGAAAACAGGAGGCTGAAGCTTTCTTT

J gene: TRBJ2-6
V gene: TRBV6-6
clone size: NA
D gene: TRBD1
CDR3 protein: CASSYQGAGANVLTF
CDR3 DNA: TGTGCCAGCAGTTACCAGGGGGCTGGGGCCAACGTCCTGACTTTC

J gene: TRBJ2-7
V gene: TRBV6-5
clone size: NA
D gene: NA
CDR3 protein: CASTPLPTSYEQYF
CDR3 DNA: TGTGCCAGCACCCCTCTCCCGACAAGCTACGAGCAGTACTTC

J gene: TRBJ1-1
V gene: TRBV5-1
clone size: NA
D gene: NA
CDR3 protein: CASSLALGGGTEAFF
CDR3 DNA: TGCGCCAGCAGCTTGGCGCTGGGGGGTGGCACTGAAGCTTTCTTT

J gene: TRBJ2-4
V gene: TRBV5-6
clone size: NA
D gene: NA
CDR3 protein: CASRVGVETKNIQYF
CDR3 DNA: TGTGCCAGCAGAGTAGGGGTGGAGACCAAAAACATTCAGTACTTC

J gene: TRBJ2-7
V gene: TRBV5-1
clone size: NA
D gene: TRBD1
CDR3 protein: CASSLSGTGASEQYF
CDR3 DNA: TGCGCCAGCAGCTTATCCGGGACAGGGGCCTCCGAGCAGTACTTC

J gene: TRBJ2-1
V gene: TRBV11-3
clone size: NA
D gene: NA
CDR3 protein: CASSLRPGGLYNEQFF
CDR3 DNA: TGTGCCAGCAGCTTACGTCCCGGGGGGCTATACAATGAGCAGTTCTTC

J gene: TRBJ2-3
V gene: TRBV19
clone size: NA
D gene: NA
CDR3 protein: CASSIGGTDTQYF
CDR3 DNA: TGTGCCAGTAGTATAGGAGGCACAGATACGCAGTATTTT

J gene: TRBJ2-1
V gene: TRBV7-8
clone size: NA
D gene: NA
CDR3 protein: CASSTDQSNEQFF
CDR3 DNA: TGTGCCAGCAGCACGGACCAGTCTAATGAGCAGTTCTTC

J gene: TRBJ2-2
V gene: TRBV6-4
clone size: few
D gene: NA
CDR3 protein: CASSEGGEGGCTGELFF
CDR3 DNA: TGTGCCAGCAGTGAAGGAGGGGAAGGGGGGTGCACCGGGGAGCTGTTTTTT

J gene: TRBJ1-4
V gene: TRBV5-6
clone size: NA
D gene: NA
CDR3 protein: CASSLRTHEKLFF
CDR3 DNA: TGTGCCAGCAGCTTACGAACCCATGAAAAACTGTTTTTT

J gene: TRBJ1-2
V gene: TRBV27
clone size: NA
D gene: NA
CDR3 protein: CASSSPGYGYTF
CDR3 DNA: TGTGCCAGCAGTTCACCGGGCTATGGCTACACCTTC

J gene: TRBJ2-2
V gene: TRBV7-8
clone size: NA
D gene: TRBD2
CDR3 protein: CASSGRLAGGFGELFF
CDR3 DNA: TGTGCCAGCAGCGGTAGACTAGCGGGAGGGTTCGGGGAGCTGTTTTTT

J gene: TRBJ2-5
V gene: TRBV11-2
clone size: NA
D gene: TRBD1
CDR3 protein: CASSLGVDRPAETQYF
CDR3 DNA: TGTGCCAGCAGCTTAGGCGTGGACAGGCCGGCGGAGACCCAGTACTTC

J gene: TRBJ2-4
V gene: TRBV7-2
clone size: NA
D gene: NA
CDR3 protein: CASSLALSGRINIQYF
CDR3 DNA: TGTGCCAGCAGCTTAGCGCTCAGTGGCAGAATAAACATTCAGTACTTC

J gene: TRBJ2-7
V gene: TRBV18
clone size: few
D gene: NA
CDR3 protein: CASSLYRTDPYEQYF
CDR3 DNA: TGTGCCAGCTCCCTCTACCGGACAGACCCCTACGAGCAGTACTTC

J gene: TRBJ2-5
V gene: TRBV7-2
clone size: NA
D gene: NA
CDR3 protein: CASSLALQETQYF
CDR3 DNA: TGTGCCAGCAGCTTAGCCCTCCAAGAGACCCAGTACTTC

J gene: TRBJ2-1
V gene: TRBV2
clone size: NA
D gene: NA
CDR3 protein: CASISPAGMGYNEQFF
CDR3 DNA: TGTGCCAGCATTTCCCCCGCGGGGATGGGCTACAATGAGCAGTTCTTC

J gene: TRBJ2-5
V gene: TRBV2
clone size: NA
D gene: TRBD2
CDR3 protein: CASSATSGSLGWKTQYF
CDR3 DNA: TGTGCCAGCAGCGCAACTAGCGGGAGCTTGGGCTGGAAGACCCAGTACTTC

J gene: TRBJ2-7
V gene: TRBV25-1
clone size: NA
D gene: NA
CDR3 protein: CASSDSRGDGSEQYF
CDR3 DNA: TGTGCCAGCAGTGACTCAAGGGGTGACGGGAGCGAGCAGTACTTC